This T cell receptor beta chain was sequenced in a study of blood T cell repertoires in COVID-19. The assay was immunoSEQ multiplex PCR, and TCRdb's table has in-frame clones only and misses some. Here the sample spans 650,000 to 800,000 clones, just under 90% being singletons. Germline lookup yields CDR1 GTSNPN and CDR2 SVGIG (reference sequence). V was pared by 0 bases and J by 7 bases, with 10 bases of the junction left unmatched. The CDR3 totals 15 residues. Sequencing was carried out using peripheral blood. The chain carries TRBV30 and TRBJ2-5; 8 positions agree with TRBD1. This clonotype was sampled from a woman between 18 and 29 years old with acute or convalescent COVID-19. CDR3 amino acids: CAWSVSRQGKGTQYF. CDR3 in DNA: TGTGCCTGGAGTGTATCACGACAGGGGAAGGGGACCCAGTACTTC.